The 20 T cell receptor beta chains listed next were all sequenced from one sample in a study of blood T cells in healthy people across ages. Then a second PCR, running roughly 7 to 11 cycles, was carried out with a sample-barcoded 5' primer and a J-beta primer mix. TCRdb passed the 5' RACE reads through MiXCR, listing each CDR3 protein once. The table records 650,000 to 1,000,000 distinct CDR3 sequences, around 34% of them present only once. Sequencing was performed on blood. The source of these receptors is a man between 18 and 29 years old in good health.

This chain joins TRBV28 and TRBJ1-5; possible D gene TRBD1, 6 bases. V lost 5 bases and J 2 bases, leaving 22 bases between the germline ends. Germline CDR1 reads MDHEN; CDR2 reads SYDVKM. The CDR3 has 18 amino acids. The CDR3, as DNA: TGTGCCAGCAGTCCAGTAACCAATGAGAGACAGGGCAATCAGCCCCAGCATTTT. This translates into CASSPVTNERQGNQPQHF.

This clonotype was observed a single time. This may stem from a read error, because a much larger clone lies one nucleotide away. The CDR3 DNA reads TGTGCCATCAGTGAGTCGAGGGTTAAGGGGGGTGAGCAGTTCTTC. Translating it yields CAISESRVKGGEQFF. The rearrangement joins TRBV10-3 to TRBJ2-1, with D perhaps TRBD1 or TRBD2 (6 bases each). Germline V CDR1 and CDR2: ENHRY, SYGVKD. This CDR3 spans 15 amino acids. V shed 0 bases and J shed 9 bases, with 15 bases lying between them.

This clonotype was counted between two and nine times. The chain recombines TRBV6-5 with TRBJ2-5, with TRBD1 matching over 8 bases. Germline trimming cut 5 bases from V and 2 bases from J; bases unmatched to any gene: 7. The CDR3 spans 15 residues. Germline lookup yields CDR1 MNHEY and CDR2 SVGAGI. For the CDR3, the DNA is TGTGCCAGCAGTATGGGACAGGTGACTCAAGAGACCCAGTACTTC. Protein sequence: CASSMGQVTQETQYF.

There are a few counts of this clonotype. The chain has TRBV7-2 and TRBJ1-1; 7 bases fit TRBD1. The CDR3 totals 15 residues. Germline loops: CDR1 SGHTA, CDR2 FQGNSA. The V gene end was trimmed by 5 bases and the J gene end by 4 bases; junction bases not matched to a gene: 10. The CDR3 coding sequence is TGTGCCAGCAGCACCCGGACAGGCCCCGGCACTGAAGCTTTCTTT. Encoded protein: CASSTRTGPGTEAFF.

Of note for this clonotype: Germline and junction disagree at one end, which may indicate a read error. The chain links TRBV20-1 to TRBJ2-1, with 16 bases fitting TRBD2. CDR3 length: 17 amino acids. Germline V gene data show CDR1 as DFQATT and CDR2 as SNEGSKA (reference sequence). CDR3 in amino acids: CSTRDWGLAGGCNEQFF. In DNA form, the CDR3 reads TGCAGTACTAGAGATTGGGGACTAGCGGGGGGGTGCAATGAGCAGTTCTTC.

There are a few counts of this clonotype. The genes are TRBV7-9 and TRBJ1-1; weak D call: TRBD1 (5 bases). Per the germline V gene, CDR1 is SEHNR and CDR2 is FQNEAQ (reference sequence). This CDR3 has 15 residues. The V and J ends lost 5 bases and 1 base respectively, with 14 bases between them. CDR3 protein: CASSPYGDANTEAFF. The CDR3 nucleotides are TGTGCCAGCAGCCCATATGGGGACGCGAACACTGAAGCTTTCTTT. Full variable domain (missing parts from reference TRBV7-9 and TRBJ1-1): DTGVSQNPRHKITKRGQNVTFRCDPISEHNRLYWYRQTLGQGPEFLTYFQNEAQLEKSRLLSDRFSAERPKGSFSTLEIQRTEQGDSAMYLCASSPYGDANTEAFFGQGTRLTVV.

This clonotype has ten or more counts. This chain connects TRBV6-2 or TRBV6-3 to TRBJ1-5; TRBD1 aligns across 7 bases. The trim removed 0 bases at V and 2 bases at J, leaving 7 bases unmatched. The CDR3 runs 17 residues. Per germline, CDR1 MNHEY and CDR2 SVGEGT. CDR3 sequence: CASSYSFDREGNQPQHF. The CDR3 DNA reads TGTGCCAGCAGTTACTCCTTCGACAGGGAGGGCAATCAGCCCCAGCATTTT.

Concerning this clonotype itself: A much bigger clone sits one base away, suggesting this may be a read error. The chain carries TRBV4-2 and TRBJ2-5; possibly TRBD1 for D (5 bases). The J call may be faulty, since TRBJ2-7 better matches the DNA end. CDR1 and CDR2 (germline): LGHNA, YNFKEQ. The CDR3 has 14 amino acids. In nucleotides, the CDR3 is TGTGTCAGCAGCCAAGAGGTACAGGTCTACGAGCAGTACTTC. The encoded protein is CVSSQEVQVYEQYF.

This clonotype was counted a few times. This sequence joins TRBV20-1 and TRBJ2-3; a weak D match, TRBD1 (6 bases). The V gene's germline CDR1 is DFQATT and CDR2 SNEGSKA (reference sequence). The length of the CDR3 is 16 residues. The germline V and J ends were trimmed by 1 base and 0 bases, with 14 bases remaining between them. CDR3 DNA sequence: TGCAGTGCTAGAGTAAACAGGGCAGGGAGCACAGATACGCAGTATTTT. Protein: CSARVNRAGSTDTQYF.

A few counts support this clonotype. CDR3 in amino acids: CSALVRGDSDTQYF. The DNA of the CDR3 is TGCAGTGCTCTTGTACGGGGGGACTCAGATACGCAGTATTTT. The J gene is TRBJ2-3, the V gene TRBV20-1; 7 nucleotides agree with TRBD2. CDR3 length: 14 residues. The germline CDR1 and CDR2 sequences are DFQATT and SNEGSKA (reference sequence). The ends lost 5 bases at V and 4 bases at J; junction bases unmatched: 9.

The DNA of the CDR3 is TGCGCCAGCAGCGTGGGGGGGGACAGCCCTTACAATGAGCAGTTCTTC. Its translation: CASSVGGDSPYNEQFF. The V and J genes are TRBV5-1 and TRBJ2-1; perhaps D is TRBD1 or TRBD2 (7 bases each). CDR3 length: 16 residues. Germline V gene sequence: CDR1 SGHRS, CDR2 YFSETQ. The V and J ends lost 4 bases and 4 bases respectively, with 18 bases between them. The full variable domain, with the rest looked up from reference TRBV5-1 and TRBJ2-1, is KAGVTQTPRYLIKTRGQQVTLSCSPISGHRSVSWYQQTPGQGLQFLFEYFSETQRNKGNFPGRFSGRQFSNSRSEMNVSTLELGDSALYLCASSVGGDSPYNEQFFGPGTRLTVL.

This clonotype was picked up a small number of times. The rearrangement links TRBV20-1 to TRBJ1-4; 12 bases match TRBD1. The length of the CDR3 is 14 residues. Germline CDR1 reads DFQATT; CDR2 reads SNEGSKA (reference sequence). The ends lost 1 base at V and 10 bases at J; junction bases unmatched: 4. As DNA, the CDR3 is TGCAGTGCTAGAGTGGGACAGGGGGCTGGAAAACTGTTTTTT. Translated, it gives CSARVGQGAGKLFF.

On this clonotype itself: A much larger clonotype is one base distant, so this may be a read error. J is TRBJ2-3 and V is TRBV5-1; TRBD1 agrees at 8 bases. Trimming took 6 bases from V and 3 from J; bases not matched to a gene: 9. Germline V lookup: CDR1 SGHRS, CDR2 YFSETQ. The CDR3 length is 15 residues. Written as DNA, the CDR3 is TGCGCCAGCAACTCCGGGACAGGAGGAACAGATACGCAGTATTTT. Translating it yields CASNSGTGGTDTQYF.

The V and J genes are TRBV21-1 and TRBJ2-3. TRBV21-1 is tagged as a pseudogene. There are 14 residues in the CDR3. CDR3 amino acids: CASKYLARQDTQYF. CDR3 DNA: TGTGCCAGCAAATACCTGGCCAGACAAGATACGCAGTATTTT.

For this clonotype: One end of the junction is discordant with germline, which a read error may explain. This sequence joins TRBV7-9 and TRBJ1-2; D is undetermined. This CDR3 spans 13 amino acids. CDR1 and CDR2 from the germline V gene are SEHNR and FQNEAQ (reference sequence). CDR3 in amino acids: CAGSSEVDYGYTF. The CDR3 bases are TGTGCCGGCAGCTCAGAGGTAGACTATGGCTACACCTTC.

This clonotype was seen repeatedly, ten times or more. V is TRBV6-2 or TRBV6-3 and J is TRBJ2-7, with a tentative D call TRBD1 (6 bases). V was clipped by 0 bases and J by 0 bases, with 6 bases between them. The CDR3 runs 14 residues. Germline loops: CDR1 MNHEY, CDR2 SVGEGT. The CDR3 DNA follows: TGTGCCAGCAGTTACTCGGACAGCTCCTACGAGCAGTACTTC. It encodes CASSYSDSSYEQYF.

V gene TRBV20-1 combines with J gene TRBJ2-2, with D perhaps being TRBD1 or TRBD2 (5 bases each). Germline CDR1 reads DFQATT; CDR2 reads SNEGSKA (reference sequence). With 4 bases removed from V and 4 bases from J, the gap between germline ends came to 19 bases. CDR3 length: 16 residues. In nucleotides, the CDR3 is TGCAGTGCTAAAGGGACGCCGCCAGAGTCCACCGGGGAGCTGTTTTTT. This encodes CSAKGTPPESTGELFF.

This chain uses TRBV12-3 or TRBV12-4 with TRBJ1-2, with 9 bases matching TRBD1. Trimming at V came to 9 bases and at J to 4 bases, leaving 6 bases not matched to a gene. The CDR3 totals 13 residues. CDR3: CASATGGLYGYTF. The CDR3 DNA sequence: TGTGCCAGTGCGACAGGGGGTCTCTATGGCTACACCTTC.

This clonotype has more than one count but fewer than ten. The chain has TRBV12-3 or TRBV12-4 and TRBJ2-6; TRBD1 aligns across 7 bases. Trimming took 7 bases from V and 0 from J; bases not matched to a gene: 6. The CDR3 runs to 16 residues. The CDR3 coding sequence is TGTGCCAGCACCGGACAGGCCAACTCTGGGGCCAACGTCCTGACTTTC. Amino acids: CASTGQANSGANVLTF.

This clonotype was detected many times. The chain has TRBV12-3 or TRBV12-4 and TRBJ2-1; D might be TRBD2 (6 bases). The CDR3 has 14 residues. Deletions cut 5 bases from V and 4 bases from J, with 12 bases between. The DNA of the CDR3 is TGTGCCAGCAGTGGGGGGTCGCTATACAATGAGCAGTTCTTC. It yields the protein CASSGGSLYNEQFF.